A selection of T cell receptor beta chains follows, all from one sample in a study of CD8 T cells in Susac syndrome. Each CDR3 protein is one row after TCRdb ran MiXCR on the immunoSEQ multiplex PCR reads. Of about 180,000 distinct CDR3 sequences detected, approximately 94% appear once; the ten largest clones hold approximately 0.09%. Sample: CD4+ T cells from PBMCs. These receptors originate from a human donor with multiple sclerosis. Each CDR3 is given with its conserved first and last residue. D genes are given only for firm matches. Clone size is not always given. Where it is, it says once, few, many or a class for expanded clones.

size: NA
J: TRBJ2-3
D: NA
V: TRBV20-1
CDR3: CSARGTRTTDTQYF
DNA: TGCAGTGCTAGAGGGACCCGAACCACAGATACGCAGTATTTT

size: once
J: TRBJ2-3
D: TRBD2
V: TRBV25-1
CDR3: CASRLAGGSTQYF
DNA: TGTGCCAGCAGACTAGCGGGGGGAAGCACGCAGTATTTT

size: NA
J: TRBJ2-7
D: NA
V: TRBV27
CDR3: CASSYKGSYEQYF
DNA: TGTGCCAGCAGTTATAAGGGCTCCTACGAGCAGTACTTC

size: NA
J: TRBJ2-2
D: NA
V: TRBV30
CDR3: CAWIKRGALWTGELFF
DNA: TGTGCCTGGATAAAGAGGGGTGCACTATGGACCGGGGAGCTGTTTTTT

size: NA
J: TRBJ2-6
D: NA
V: TRBV7-6
CDR3: CASSLTINSGANVLTF
DNA: TGTGCCAGCAGCTTAACTATCAACTCTGGGGCCAACGTCCTGACTTTC

size: NA
J: TRBJ2-1
D: NA
V: TRBV30
CDR3: CAWSVGPYNEQFF
DNA: TGTGCCTGGAGCGTGGGTCCCTACAATGAGCAGTTCTTC

size: NA
J: TRBJ2-1
D: NA
V: TRBV3-1
CDR3: CASSKGGPSYNEQFF
DNA: TGTGCCAGCAGCAAGGGGGGGCCATCCTACAATGAGCAGTTCTTC

size: once
J: TRBJ1-3
D: NA
V: TRBV30
CDR3: CAWRRRDGLLTGNTIYF
DNA: TGTGCCTGGAGACGCCGGGACGGATTACTGACTGGAAACACCATATATTTT

size: NA
J: TRBJ2-1
D: TRBD2
V: TRBV11-2
CDR3: CASSTGLAKNEQFF
DNA: TGTGCCAGCAGCACGGGACTAGCGAAGAATGAGCAGTTCTTC

size: NA
J: TRBJ2-5
D: NA
V: TRBV6-6
CDR3: CASGRGGPGETQYF
DNA: TGTGCCAGCGGGAGGGGGGGGCCAGGAGAGACCCAGTACTTC

size: NA
J: TRBJ2-1
D: TRBD1
V: TRBV29-1
CDR3: CSFPGGQGYLNEQFF
DNA: TGCAGCTTCCCCGGGGGACAGGGTTATCTCAATGAGCAGTTCTTC

size: NA
J: TRBJ2-1
D: NA
V: TRBV9
CDR3: CASSVGPRVNPYNEQFF
DNA: TGTGCCAGCAGCGTAGGGCCAAGGGTCAACCCCTACAATGAGCAGTTCTTC

size: NA
J: TRBJ2-3
D: NA
V: TRBV2
CDR3: CASSEFPGDTQYF
DNA: TGTGCCAGCAGTGAATTTCCAGGGGATACGCAGTATTTT

size: NA
J: TRBJ2-6
D: TRBD1
V: TRBV5-6
CDR3: CASRGQMTGFGANVLTF
DNA: TGTGCCAGCAGGGGCCAGATGACAGGGTTTGGGGCCAACGTCCTGACTTTC

size: NA
J: TRBJ1-6
D: TRBD1
V: TRBV30
CDR3: CAWSAGTANNSPLHF
DNA: TGTGCCTGGAGTGCCGGGACAGCCAATAATTCACCCCTCCACTTT

size: NA
J: TRBJ2-7
D: TRBD1
V: TRBV12-3/TRBV12-4
CDR3: CASSFWGQDYEQYF
DNA: TGTGCCAGCAGTTTTTGGGGACAGGACTACGAGCAGTACTTC

size: NA
J: TRBJ2-1
D: NA
V: TRBV9
CDR3: CASSVEIGGYNEQFF
DNA: TGTGCCAGCAGCGTAGAAATAGGAGGCTACAATGAGCAGTTCTTC

size: once
J: TRBJ2-1
D: TRBD1
V: TRBV28
CDR3: CASVGTGRLREQFF
DNA: TGTGCCAGCGTGGGGACAGGCCGCCTCAGGGAGCAGTTCTTC

size: once
J: TRBJ1-1
D: NA
V: TRBV12-3/TRBV12-4
CDR3: CASSATAKLNTEAFF
DNA: TGTGCCAGCAGTGCGACAGCTAAATTGAACACTGAAGCTTTCTTT

size: NA
J: TRBJ1-1
D: NA
V: TRBV20-1
CDR3: CSAREETGGHHF
DNA: TGCAGTGCTAGAGAAGAGACGGGGGGGCACCACTTT

size: NA
J: TRBJ1-6
D: NA
V: TRBV9
CDR3: CASSARTGDSPLHF
DNA: TGTGCCAGCAGCGCCCGTACGGGAGATTCACCCCTCCACTTT

size: NA
J: TRBJ2-1
D: TRBD1
V: TRBV2
CDR3: CASTGTAPTSGQFF
DNA: TGTGCCAGCACTGGGACAGCCCCCACCTCGGGGCAGTTCTTC

size: once
J: TRBJ1-5
D: TRBD1
V: TRBV7-9
CDR3: CASSLARTGSNQPQHF
DNA: TGTGCCAGCAGCTTAGCTAGGACAGGGTCAAATCAGCCCCAGCATTTT

size: NA
J: TRBJ2-2
D: TRBD2
V: TRBV29-1
CDR3: CSVLRGANTGELFF
DNA: TGCAGCGTACTGCGGGGGGCGAACACCGGGGAGCTGTTTTTT

size: NA
J: TRBJ2-1
D: TRBD2
V: TRBV3-1
CDR3: CASSQRLAGENEQFF
DNA: TGTGCCAGCAGCCAAAGACTAGCGGGCGAAAATGAGCAGTTCTTC

size: NA
J: TRBJ2-5
D: NA
V: TRBV14
CDR3: CASSQRSGDWWETQYF
DNA: TGTGCCAGCAGCCAGAGATCCGGGGATTGGTGGGAGACCCAGTACTTC

size: NA
J: TRBJ2-1
D: NA
V: TRBV7-3
CDR3: CASSFGSRSNEQFF
DNA: TGTGCCAGCAGCTTCGGGTCGCGGTCCAATGAGCAGTTCTTC

size: NA
J: TRBJ1-6
D: NA
V: TRBV28
CDR3: CASNGNSPLHF
DNA: TGTGCCAGCAACGGGAATTCACCCCTCCACTTT

size: NA
J: TRBJ2-7
D: NA
V: TRBV12-3/TRBV12-4
CDR3: CASSPSGDEQYF
DNA: TGTGCCAGCAGTCCCTCCGGCGACGAGCAGTACTTC

size: once
J: TRBJ2-7
D: NA
V: TRBV29-1
CDR3: CSVAQRRGAYEQYF
DNA: TGCAGCGTCGCCCAGAGGAGGGGGGCCTACGAGCAGTACTTC

size: NA
J: TRBJ1-3
D: TRBD1
V: TRBV4-1
CDR3: CASSQEGGGRNTIYF
DNA: TGCGCCAGCAGCCAAGAAGGAGGGGGCCGAAACACCATATATTTT

size: NA
J: TRBJ1-5
D: NA
V: TRBV12-3/TRBV12-4
CDR3: CASSAGIGNQPQHF
DNA: TGTGCCAGCAGTGCGGGAATAGGCAATCAGCCCCAGCATTTT

size: NA
J: TRBJ2-7
D: NA
V: TRBV11-2
CDR3: CASSSVKQGLYEQYF
DNA: TGTGCCAGCAGCTCCGTGAAACAGGGACTCTACGAGCAGTACTTC

size: NA
J: TRBJ1-1
D: NA
V: TRBV2
CDR3: CALTGENTEAFF
DNA: TGTGCCCTAACGGGGGAGAACACTGAAGCTTTCTTT

size: NA
J: TRBJ2-3
D: TRBD1
V: TRBV7-8
CDR3: CASSRQGFKDTQYF
DNA: TGTGCCAGCAGCAGACAGGGGTTCAAAGATACGCAGTATTTT

size: NA
J: TRBJ2-1
D: NA
V: TRBV4-2
CDR3: CASSQDIGPRAGFKGGNEQFF
DNA: TGTGCCAGCAGCCAAGATATAGGGCCTAGAGCGGGCTTTAAGGGGGGCAATGAGCAGTTCTTC

size: NA
J: TRBJ1-2
D: NA
V: TRBV9
CDR3: CASSPSDRAGYTF
DNA: TGTGCCAGCAGCCCCTCCGACAGAGCGGGCTACACCTTC

size: NA
J: TRBJ2-2
D: NA
V: TRBV7-9
CDR3: CASRTGGGGELFF
DNA: TGTGCCAGCAGAACCGGGGGAGGCGGGGAGCTGTTTTTT

size: NA
J: TRBJ2-7
D: NA
V: TRBV20-1
CDR3: CSASNQAYEQYF
DNA: TGCAGTGCTAGTAACCAAGCCTACGAGCAGTACTTC

size: once
J: TRBJ2-7
D: TRBD1
V: TRBV12-5
CDR3: CASGLGDRDSYEQYF
DNA: TGTGCTAGTGGTTTGGGGGACAGGGACTCCTACGAGCAGTACTTC

size: NA
J: TRBJ2-1
D: TRBD1
V: TRBV12-3/TRBV12-4
CDR3: CASRTGTGDYNEQFF
DNA: TGTGCCAGCAGAACCGGGACAGGGGATTACAATGAGCAGTTCTTC

size: once
J: TRBJ1-2
D: NA
V: TRBV24-1
CDR3: CATSVGRDGYTF
DNA: TGTGCCACCAGTGTAGGGAGGGATGGCTACACCTTC

size: NA
J: TRBJ1-2
D: NA
V: TRBV4-1
CDR3: CASSQDRRSYGYTF
DNA: TGCGCCAGCAGCCAAGATCGCAGGTCCTATGGCTACACCTTC

size: NA
J: TRBJ2-2
D: TRBD2
V: TRBV5-4
CDR3: CASSLASGVETGELFF
DNA: TGTGCCAGCAGCTTGGCTAGCGGGGTAGAGACCGGGGAGCTGTTTTTT

size: NA
J: TRBJ1-2
D: NA
V: TRBV4-3
CDR3: CASSQGHLGGYGYTF
DNA: TGCGCCAGCAGCCAAGGCCACCTGGGGGGCTATGGCTACACCTTC

size: NA
J: TRBJ1-2
D: NA
V: TRBV12-3/TRBV12-4
CDR3: CASSPGNGYTF
DNA: TGTGCCAGCAGTCCTGGGAATGGCTACACCTTC